The rows below give T cell receptor beta chains drawn from one sample of a study of cytomegalovirus exposure and HLA in healthy donors. Measured with immunoSEQ multiplex PCR; TCRdb has only the in-frame clones, and not every one. The table records 80,000 to 100,000 clones, about three quarters of them present only once. The specimen sequenced was PBMCs. The receptors derive from a middle-aged man in good health and CMV-seronegative. Each CDR3 is given with its conserved first and last residue. Fields, in order: J gene, clone size, D gene, CDR3 length, V gene, CDR3 protein, CDR3 DNA. The D gene is left open where the match is weak. Only some rows state a clone size, as once, few, many or a class for expanded clones.

>TRBJ1-2|-|-|16|TRBV27
CASIPGTPVANYGYTF
TGTGCCAGCATTCCCGGGACACCCGTTGCTAACTATGGCTACACCTTC
>TRBJ2-3|-|-|14|TRBV5-1
CASYDLGGTDTQYF
TGCGCCAGCTACGATCTAGGGGGTACAGATACGCAGTATTTT
>TRBJ1-1|-|-|16|TRBV7-8
CASSLPPLRRGAEAFF
TGTGCCAGCAGCTTACCCCCGTTGCGCCGGGGGGCTGAAGCTTTCTTT
>TRBJ1-5|-|TRBD1|15|TRBV5-5
CASRPGTGDSQPQHF
TGTGCCAGCCGCCCCGGGACAGGGGACTCTCAGCCCCAGCATTTT
>TRBJ2-7|-|-|16|TRBV27
CASSPPRQVKSYEQYF
TGTGCCAGCAGTCCGCCCCGACAGGTTAAATCCTACGAGCAGTACTTC
>TRBJ1-3|few|-|13|TRBV29-1
CSVSDSRGNTIYF
TGCAGCGTCTCCGACAGTCGGGGAAACACCATATATTTT
>TRBJ2-5|-|-|14|TRBV5-1
CASSLSFQEETQYF
TGCGCCAGCAGCTTGTCTTTCCAGGAAGAGACCCAGTACTTC
>TRBJ2-5|-|TRBD1|15|TRBV11-2
CASSPGTGVWETQYF
TGTGCCAGCAGCCCGGGGACAGGGGTTTGGGAGACCCAGTACTTC
>TRBJ2-5|-|TRBD2|17|TRBV5-6
CASSITSGGGVIETQYF
TGTGCCAGCAGCATCACTAGCGGGGGTGGGGTAATCGAGACCCAGTACTTC
>TRBJ2-7|-|TRBD1|15|TRBV28
CASSSSGTVPYEQYF
TGTGCCAGCAGTTCTTCCGGGACAGTCCCCTACGAGCAGTACTTC
>TRBJ2-7|-|-|14|TRBV5-6
CASSFGLGSYEQYF
TGTGCCAGCAGCTTCGGACTGGGATCCTACGAGCAGTACTTC
>TRBJ1-1|-|-|13|TRBV5-4
CASSLAGNTEAFF
TGTGCCAGCAGCTTGGCGGGGAACACTGAAGCTTTCTTT
>TRBJ1-4|-|-|13|TRBV5-1
CASSHKQGGELFF
TGCGCCAGCAGCCATAAACAGGGAGGGGAACTGTTTTTT
>TRBJ1-4|-|-|15|TRBV5-6
CASSYGVATNEKLFF
TGTGCCAGCAGCTACGGGGTAGCAACTAATGAAAAACTGTTTTTT
>TRBJ2-7|-|-|13|TRBV13
CASSFTAGVEQYF
TGTGCCAGCAGTTTTACCGCAGGGGTCGAGCAGTACTTC
>TRBJ1-6|few|-|14|TRBV19
CASSIRGRNSPLHF
TGTGCCAGTAGTATTAGGGGAAGGAATTCACCCCTCCACTTT
>TRBJ2-2|-|TRBD1|16|TRBV19
CASSSGTGEFGGELFF
TGTGCCAGTAGTTCCGGGACAGGGGAGTTCGGCGGGGAGCTGTTTTTT
>TRBJ2-1|-|-|13|TRBV7-9
CASSLAGSQWQFF
TGTGCCAGCAGCTTAGCCGGGTCCCAGTGGCAGTTCTTC
>TRBJ1-1|-|-|14|TRBV5-1
CASSLHGEGTEAFF
TGCGCCAGCAGCTTGCACGGGGAGGGGACTGAAGCTTTCTTT
>TRBJ1-2|-|-|14|TRBV10-1
CASSESVTGYGYTF
TGCGCCAGCAGTGAGTCGGTCACAGGGTATGGCTACACCTTC
>TRBJ2-3|-|TRBD1|15|TRBV6-1
CASSVGTGAGDTQYF
TGTGCCAGCAGTGTGGGGACAGGGGCAGGAGATACGCAGTATTTT
>TRBJ2-5|-|-|13|TRBV5-1
CASRRTGQETQYF
TGCGCCAGCAGACGGACGGGACAAGAGACCCAGTACTTC
>TRBJ1-2|-|TRBD1|13|TRBV30
CAWRETGEYGYTF
TGTGCCTGGAGGGAGACAGGGGAATATGGCTACACCTTC
>TRBJ2-1|-|TRBD2|15|TRBV5-8
CASSPSGGVYNEQFF
TGTGCCAGCAGCCCCAGCGGGGGGGTCTACAATGAGCAGTTCTTC
>TRBJ2-7|once|-|12|TRBV28
CASMKQSYEQYF
TGTGCCAGCATGAAACAGTCCTACGAGCAGTACTTC
>TRBJ2-1|-|-|16|TRBV6-1
CASSEAATGSYNEQFF
TGTGCCAGCAGTGAAGCGGCGACAGGATCCTACAATGAGCAGTTCTTC
>TRBJ1-3|-|-|16|TRBV14
CASSQGGRGLGNTIYF
TGTGCCAGCAGCCAAGGGGGCAGGGGCCTCGGAAACACCATATATTTT